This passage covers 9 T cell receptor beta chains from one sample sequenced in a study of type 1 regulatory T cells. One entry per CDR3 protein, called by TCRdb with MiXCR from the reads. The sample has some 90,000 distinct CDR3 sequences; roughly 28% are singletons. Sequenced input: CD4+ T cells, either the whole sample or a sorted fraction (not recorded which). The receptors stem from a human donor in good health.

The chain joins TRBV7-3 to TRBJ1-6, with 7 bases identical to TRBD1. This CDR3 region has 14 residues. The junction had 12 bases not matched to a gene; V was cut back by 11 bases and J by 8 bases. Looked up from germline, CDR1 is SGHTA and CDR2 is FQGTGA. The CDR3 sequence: CAVNAGQLDSPLHF. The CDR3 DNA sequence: TGTGCCGTAAACGCGGGACAGCTAGATTCACCCCTCCACTTT.

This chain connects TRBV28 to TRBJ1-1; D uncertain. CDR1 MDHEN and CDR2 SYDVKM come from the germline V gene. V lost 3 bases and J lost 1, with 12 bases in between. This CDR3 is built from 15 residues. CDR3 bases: TGTGCCAGCAGTTTCCCAGCAGGAGGGAACACTGAAGCTTTCTTT. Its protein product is CASSFPAGGNTEAFF.

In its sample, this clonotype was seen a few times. This CDR3 is CASSPESTDTQYF. CDR3 bases: TGTGCCAGCTCACCGGAGTCCACAGATACGCAGTATTTT. The chain couples TRBV18 to TRBJ2-3; D call uncertain. V was pared by 3 bases and J by 2 bases, with 6 bases between. Germline V gene sequence: CDR1 KGHSH, CDR2 LQKENI. The CDR3 is 13 amino acids.

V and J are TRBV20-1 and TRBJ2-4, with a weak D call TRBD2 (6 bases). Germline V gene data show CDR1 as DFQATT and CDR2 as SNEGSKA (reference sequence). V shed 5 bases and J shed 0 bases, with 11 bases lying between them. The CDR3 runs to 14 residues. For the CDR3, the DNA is TGCAGTGCTGTCGGGGGTCCAGCCAAAAACATTCAGTACTTC. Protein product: CSAVGGPAKNIQYF.

This CDR3 is CASSLAGQGVNTGELFF. The CDR3 DNA reads TGTGCCAGCAGCTTAGCGGGGCAAGGGGTGAACACCGGGGAGCTGTTTTTT. This chain uses TRBV7-2 with TRBJ2-2, with D possibly matching TRBD1 (5 bases). Germline lookup yields CDR1 SGHTA and CDR2 FQGNSA. V dropped 0 bases and J dropped 1 base, with 12 bases sitting between them. The CDR3 is 17 amino acids.

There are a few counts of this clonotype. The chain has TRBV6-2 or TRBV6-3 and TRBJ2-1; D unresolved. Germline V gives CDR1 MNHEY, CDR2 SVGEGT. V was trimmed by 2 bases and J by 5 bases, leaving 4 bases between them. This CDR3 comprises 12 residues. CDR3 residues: CASSYVNNEQFF. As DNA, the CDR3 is TGTGCCAGCAGTTACGTGAACAATGAGCAGTTCTTC.

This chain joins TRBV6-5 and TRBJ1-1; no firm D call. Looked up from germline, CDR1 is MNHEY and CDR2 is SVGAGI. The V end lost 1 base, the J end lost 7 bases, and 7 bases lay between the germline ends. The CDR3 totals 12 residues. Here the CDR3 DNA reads TGTGCCAGCAGTTACTTCGGAGGTGAAGCTTTCTTT. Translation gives CASSYFGGEAFF.

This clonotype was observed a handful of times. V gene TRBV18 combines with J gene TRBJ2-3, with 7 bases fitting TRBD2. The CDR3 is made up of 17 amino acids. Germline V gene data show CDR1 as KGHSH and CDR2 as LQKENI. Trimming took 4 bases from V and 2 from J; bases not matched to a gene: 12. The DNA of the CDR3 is TGTGCCAGCTCACTCCAGATGGAGGGAGGGATCACAGATACGCAGTATTTT. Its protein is CASSLQMEGGITDTQYF.

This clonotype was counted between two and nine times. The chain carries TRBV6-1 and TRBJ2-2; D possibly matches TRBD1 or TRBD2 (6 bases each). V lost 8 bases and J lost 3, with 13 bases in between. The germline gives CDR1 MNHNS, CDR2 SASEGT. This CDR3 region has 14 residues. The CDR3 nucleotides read TGTGCCAGCCTCGGGGGCGCACACACCGGGGAGCTGTTTTTT. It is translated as CASLGGAHTGELFF.